The entry below gives a single TCR beta chain sequence along with its context. Assay used: immunoSEQ multiplex PCR; TCRdb lists only in-frame clones, some missing. The table records roughly 710 clones, about 16% of them present only once. This CDR3 has 14 residues. The germline V gene has CDR1 MGHRA and CDR2 YSYEKL. V was shortened by 4 bases and J by 4 bases, with 10 bases between the two germline ends. This specimen comes from a study of tumour-infiltrating T cells in Burkitt lymphoma. This chain connects TRBV4-1 to TRBJ1-4; possible D gene TRBD1, 6 bases. The clonotype was recovered from a human donor with Burkitt lymphoma. The specimen sequenced was tumor tissue. The CDR3 loop is CASSPQGLNEKLFF. CDR3 bases: TGCGCCAGCAGCCCCCAGGGGCTTAATGAAAAACTGTTTTTT.